This T cell receptor beta chain is from a study of patients and donors after allogeneic stem cell transplantation. The CDR3 is made up of 14 amino acids. Losses at the gene ends were 5 bases for V and 5 bases for J; bases not matched to a gene: 8. Germline CDR1 and CDR2: MNHEY and SMNVEV (reference sequence). TCRdb re-called the RT-PCR reads with MiXCR, one entry per CDR3 protein. The table shows hundreds of thousands of distinct CDR3 sequences, with 16% occurring only once. The chain is built from TRBV27 and TRBJ2-5; 7 bases are a match to TRBD2. What was sequenced was blood, either unsorted or a sorted T cell fraction (not recorded which). This clonotype was obtained from a human donor who was either an allogeneic HSCT recipient or a stem cell or donor lymphocyte infusion donor (not recorded which). It is not recorded whose cells these are; they may come from a transplant donor. The CDR3 region has the DNA TGTGCCAGCAGTGGAGGACTAGTATCGGAGACCCAGTACTTC. Protein sequence: CASSGGLVSETQYF.